Listed below are T cell receptor beta chains from one sample, sequenced in a study of shared clonotypes between healthy human individuals. Repertoires were generated with immunoSEQ multiplex PCR, while TCRdb's copy carries only in-frame clones and drops some. Of some 2,000,000 clones in the sample, less than 95% were seen once. Sequenced input: naive CD8+ T cells sorted from blood. The source is a man younger than 35 in good health. CDR3s include the opening cysteine and the closing phenylalanine or tryptophan. A D gene is named only where the DNA matches it firmly. Clone size is not always given. Where it is, it says once, few, many or a class for expanded clones.

CDR3nt: TGTGCCAGTAGTATCCGACAGTCTGATCAGCCCCAGCATTTT; CDR3aa: CASSIRQSDQPQHF; v_gene: TRBV19; d_gene: -; abundance: -; j_gene: TRBJ1-5
CDR3nt: TGCGCCAGCAGCCAAGATCAAGGAACTAATGAAAAACTGTTTTTT; CDR3aa: CASSQDQGTNEKLFF; v_gene: TRBV4-3; d_gene: -; abundance: -; j_gene: TRBJ1-4
CDR3nt: TGCGCCAGCACAGATAGGGCAGGGGGTATCAATGAGCAGTTCTTC; CDR3aa: CASTDRAGGINEQFF; v_gene: TRBV10-1; d_gene: TRBD1; abundance: -; j_gene: TRBJ2-1
CDR3nt: TGTGCCAGCAGTTGGGACTGGGGGGACACCGGGGAGCTGTTTTTT; CDR3aa: CASSWDWGDTGELFF; v_gene: TRBV6-5; d_gene: -; abundance: -; j_gene: TRBJ2-2
CDR3nt: TGCGCCAGCAGCCAGGACGGGACAGGCGCTTTTGGAAACACCATATATTTT; CDR3aa: CASSQDGTGAFGNTIYF; v_gene: TRBV4-3; d_gene: TRBD1; abundance: once; j_gene: TRBJ1-3
CDR3nt: TGTGCCAGCAGCCAAGGTTCGGGGAGAGATCAGCCCCAGCATTTT; CDR3aa: CASSQGSGRDQPQHF; v_gene: TRBV14; d_gene: -; abundance: -; j_gene: TRBJ1-5
CDR3nt: TGTGCCAGCAGCCAAGAAGCGTCTTTTCCAGATACGCAGTATTTT; CDR3aa: CASSQEASFPDTQYF; v_gene: TRBV14; d_gene: -; abundance: -; j_gene: TRBJ2-3
CDR3nt: TGTGCCAGCAGCTTAAGTACCAGCTCCTACGAGCAGTACTTC; CDR3aa: CASSLSTSSYEQYF; v_gene: TRBV7-9; d_gene: -; abundance: -; j_gene: TRBJ2-7
CDR3nt: TGTGCCAGCAGCTTAGTACTAGCGGGAGGGTACCAAGAGACCCAGTACTTC; CDR3aa: CASSLVLAGGYQETQYF; v_gene: TRBV7-2; d_gene: TRBD2; abundance: -; j_gene: TRBJ2-5
CDR3nt: TGTGCCAGCAGCTTCTCAGGGATCTCCTACGAGCAGTACTTC; CDR3aa: CASSFSGISYEQYF; v_gene: TRBV5-6; d_gene: -; abundance: -; j_gene: TRBJ2-7
CDR3nt: TGTGCCAGCTCACATAGGGACACCTACTACGAGCAGTACTTC; CDR3aa: CASSHRDTYYEQYF; v_gene: TRBV18; d_gene: -; abundance: -; j_gene: TRBJ2-7
CDR3nt: TGTGCCAGCAGTCCCGGGACTAGCACCTACGAGCAGTACTTC; CDR3aa: CASSPGTSTYEQYF; v_gene: TRBV6-5; d_gene: TRBD2; abundance: -; j_gene: TRBJ2-7
CDR3nt: TGTGCCACCAAATCGGACAGCCTCACAGATACGCAGTATTTT; CDR3aa: CATKSDSLTDTQYF; v_gene: TRBV27; d_gene: -; abundance: -; j_gene: TRBJ2-3
CDR3nt: TGTGCCAGCAGCCAACGGACAGGGGGCCGGGAGACCCAGTACTTC; CDR3aa: CASSQRTGGRETQYF; v_gene: TRBV7-9; d_gene: TRBD1; abundance: -; j_gene: TRBJ2-5
CDR3nt: TGTGCCAGCAGCTTGGCCCAGACCTACGAGCAGTACTTC; CDR3aa: CASSLAQTYEQYF; v_gene: TRBV5-6; d_gene: -; abundance: -; j_gene: TRBJ2-7
CDR3nt: TGTGCCAGCAGTGTTAGGGGAGGGGGTGTAAATGAGCAGTTCTTC; CDR3aa: CASSVRGGGVNEQFF; v_gene: TRBV2; d_gene: -; abundance: -; j_gene: TRBJ2-1
CDR3nt: TGCGCCAGCAGCCAAGACCAGGAGGCTTACGAGCAGTACTTC; CDR3aa: CASSQDQEAYEQYF; v_gene: TRBV4-1; d_gene: -; abundance: -; j_gene: TRBJ2-7
CDR3nt: TGTGCCAGCACTCGAGGGACAGAAGTATATAATTCACCCCTCCACTTT; CDR3aa: CASTRGTEVYNSPLHF; v_gene: TRBV2; d_gene: TRBD1; abundance: -; j_gene: TRBJ1-6
CDR3nt: TGTGCCAGCAGTTACGCGGCGGGGGGGCAGGTTGAGCAGTTCTTC; CDR3aa: CASSYAAGGQVEQFF; v_gene: TRBV6-5; d_gene: TRBD2; abundance: once; j_gene: TRBJ2-1
CDR3nt: TGCGCCAGCAGCCAAGGCGTTTTGGACACTGAAGCTTTCTTT; CDR3aa: CASSQGVLDTEAFF; v_gene: TRBV4-1; d_gene: -; abundance: many; j_gene: TRBJ1-1
CDR3nt: TGTGCCAGCAATATACCCAGGGAGCCCCAGCATTTT; CDR3aa: CASNIPREPQHF; v_gene: TRBV28; d_gene: -; abundance: -; j_gene: TRBJ1-5
CDR3nt: TGTGCCACCAGCAGAGATTTAGGTAGACTAGCGGTTTCCTACGAGCAGTACTTC; CDR3aa: CATSRDLGRLAVSYEQYF; v_gene: TRBV15; d_gene: TRBD2; abundance: -; j_gene: TRBJ2-7